This is a list of T cell receptor beta chains from one sample in a study of cytomegalovirus exposure and HLA in healthy donors. Clones were read by immunoSEQ multiplex PCR, and TCRdb kept only the in-frame ones, dropping some. The sample contains roughly 100,000 clones, around 72% of which appear only once. Sample: PBMCs. The source is a male donor in good health and CMV-seronegative. The CDR3 runs from the conserved cysteine through the conserved F or W. D genes are given only for firm matches. Expanded clones get a size class; other rows say once, few or many, or leave the size out.

j_gene,abundance,d_gene,v_gene,CDR3nt,CDR3aa
TRBJ2-5,-,-,TRBV9,TGTGCCAGCAGCGTAGGAAGGCAGGGGACCGAGACCCAGTACTTC,CASSVGRQGTETQYF
TRBJ1-4,many,-,TRBV28,TGTGCCAGCAGTTCAACAGGGACGGAAGGTGAAAAACTGTTTTTT,CASSSTGTEGEKLFF
TRBJ2-7,-,TRBD2,TRBV6-1,TGTGCCAGCAACTTAGCGGGAGTCTACGAGCAGTACTTC,CASNLAGVYEQYF
TRBJ2-5,-,-,TRBV7-9,TGTGCCAGCTCCTCAGGGCAAGAGACCCAGTACTTC,CASSSGQETQYF
TRBJ2-3,few,-,TRBV19,TGTGCCAGTAGTCACACCGGGGATACGCAGTATTTT,CASSHTGDTQYF
TRBJ2-2,-,-,TRBV11-3,TGTGCCAGCAGCTTAGGAACAGGGCTCACCGGGGAGCTGTTTTTT,CASSLGTGLTGELFF
TRBJ2-1,-,-,TRBV9,TGTGCCAGCAGCCCTCACAATGAGCAGTTCTTC,CASSPHNEQFF
TRBJ1-3,-,TRBD1,TRBV9,TGTGCCAGCAGCGGAACAGGGGGCAAGTCCGGAAACACCATATATTTT,CASSGTGGKSGNTIYF
TRBJ1-2,-,-,TRBV6-5,TGTGCCAGCAGTAACAACAACTATGGCTACACCTTC,CASSNNNYGYTF
TRBJ1-5,-,TRBD1,TRBV6-1,TGTGCCAGCATCATTGGGGACAGGGGGGGTCAGCCCCAGCATTTT,CASIIGDRGGQPQHF
TRBJ2-3,few,-,TRBV27,TGTGCCAGCAGCCCCGTATCTAGTGATACGCAGTATTTT,CASSPVSSDTQYF
TRBJ2-5,-,-,TRBV5-1,TGCGCCAGCAGCTTGGATAGGCAGGCCCCGGGGGAGACCCAGTACTTC,CASSLDRQAPGETQYF
TRBJ1-2,-,TRBD1,TRBV4-1,TGCGCCAGCAGCCGCCTACACAGGGGAGACTATGGCTACACCTTC,CASSRLHRGDYGYTF
TRBJ1-1,-,-,TRBV7-6,TGTGCCAGCAGCTTAGCAATGGGAGGAGTCGAAGCTTTCTTT,CASSLAMGGVEAFF
TRBJ1-2,many,-,TRBV12-5,TGTGCTAGTGGTTTGGCCGGGGGTCCTTATGGCTACACCTTC,CASGLAGGPYGYTF
TRBJ2-1,-,TRBD1,TRBV29-1,TGCAGCGTCGGCGGACAGGACTACAATGAGCAGTTCTTC,CSVGGQDYNEQFF
TRBJ1-2,-,TRBD1,TRBV28,TGTGCCAGCAGTATTACCGGGACAGTCTATGGCTACACCTTC,CASSITGTVYGYTF
TRBJ2-1,once,TRBD1,TRBV14,TGTGCCAGCGGCCGGGACAGGGGGATCTACAATGAGCAGTTCTTC,CASGRDRGIYNEQFF
TRBJ1-3,-,TRBD1,TRBV7-9,TGTGCCACCAAAAAGGACAGGGGGGCTCCTAGCTCTGGAAACACCATATATTTT,CATKKDRGAPSSGNTIYF
TRBJ2-7,-,-,TRBV4-2,TGTGCCAGCAGCCAAGATCGCTACCCGCAATACGAGCAGTACTTC,CASSQDRYPQYEQYF
TRBJ2-5,-,TRBD1,TRBV5-6,TGTGCCAGCAGCCTCACAGGGGGCGAAGAGACCCAGTACTTC,CASSLTGGEETQYF
TRBJ2-7,-,-,TRBV28,TGTGCCAGCAGTTTATACGGCAGGGCCTACGAGCAGTACTTC,CASSLYGRAYEQYF
TRBJ2-5,-,-,TRBV19,TGTGCCAGTAGTATATCGGGATCCCAAGAGACCCAGTACTTC,CASSISGSQETQYF
TRBJ2-7,-,-,TRBV28,TGTGCCAGCAGTTTAGGGCAGGACTACGAGCAGTACTTC,CASSLGQDYEQYF
TRBJ1-4,-,TRBD1,TRBV4-1,TGCGCCAGCAGCCCTACAACCGGGACAGAATATGAAAAACTGTTTTTT,CASSPTTGTEYEKLFF
TRBJ1-1,-,-,TRBV28,TGTGCCAGCAGTTTATGGCTAGTCACTGAAGCTTTCTTT,CASSLWLVTEAFF
TRBJ2-3,-,-,TRBV6-1,TGTGCCAGCAGTGAGGAGGATACGCAGTATTTT,CASSEEDTQYF
TRBJ2-1,-,-,TRBV7-3,TGTGCCAGCAGCGCCCCGGGAGCCCCTTCGAATGAGCAGTTCTTC,CASSAPGAPSNEQFF
TRBJ2-5,-,-,TRBV6-4,TGTGCCAGCAGCCGGGACTTTCGGGAGACCCAGTACTTC,CASSRDFRETQYF
TRBJ1-1,-,-,TRBV5-5,TGTGCCAGCAGCTTGGCGTACGGGATGGGTGTCACTGAAGCTTTCTTT,CASSLAYGMGVTEAFF
TRBJ2-1,-,-,TRBV19,TGTGCCAGTACCCCTGGGCCGAGCTCCTACAATGAGCAGTTCTTC,CASTPGPSSYNEQFF
TRBJ2-3,-,-,TRBV19,TGTGCCAGTAGTACGGACACAGGGACAAGCGGCACAGATACGCAGTATTTT,CASSTDTGTSGTDTQYF
TRBJ2-7,-,TRBD1,TRBV27,TGTGCCAGCAGTTTATCGGTCCCAACCCTCAAGGGGGACAGGAGCTACGAGCAGTACTTC,CASSLSVPTLKGDRSYEQYF
TRBJ1-1,-,-,TRBV6-5,TGTGCCAGCACCAACGGGGGGCTGGGCACTGAAGCTTTCTTT,CASTNGGLGTEAFF
TRBJ2-7,-,TRBD2,TRBV10-1,TGCGCCACAGAAGGGACTAGCGGGTTGCCCTACGAGCAGTACTTC,CATEGTSGLPYEQYF
TRBJ2-3,-,TRBD2,TRBV11-2,TGTGCCAGCAGCTCTCGGGGACTATCTGATACGCAGTATTTT,CASSSRGLSDTQYF
TRBJ1-1,-,-,TRBV15,TGTGCCACCAGCCCGCGCGGGGGGGGCAACACTGAAGCTTTCTTT,CATSPRGGGNTEAFF
TRBJ1-4,-,-,TRBV21-1,TGTGCCAGCGTTTTTTACAGGGGCGAAGAAAAACTGTTTTTT,CASVFYRGEEKLFF
TRBJ1-1,-,-,TRBV30,TGTGCCTGGAGTGACGGCCGGGGCACTGAAGCTTTCTTT,CAWSDGRGTEAFF
TRBJ2-1,-,TRBD2,TRBV6-6,TGTGCCAGCAGTTACGGGGGGGGAAATGAGCAGTTCTTC,CASSYGGGNEQFF
TRBJ2-7,-,-,TRBV7-9,TGTGCCAGCACCGGGGACTCCAGCTCCTACGAGCAGTACTTC,CASTGDSSSYEQYF
TRBJ2-7,-,TRBD2,TRBV5-4,TGTGCCAGCAGCTCTCCAATCCGGGAGGCATCCTACGAGCAGTACTTC,CASSSPIREASYEQYF
TRBJ1-2,-,-,TRBV27,TGTGCCAGCAGTACCCGGGGGGGCTATGGCTACACCTTC,CASSTRGGYGYTF
TRBJ2-1,many,TRBD1,TRBV30,TGTGCCTGGAGTCCCCGGGACAGGGATTACAATGAGCAGTTCTTC,CAWSPRDRDYNEQFF
TRBJ2-3,-,-,TRBV29-1,TGCAGCGCCCGCTATTCAGATACGCAGTATTTT,CSARYSDTQYF
TRBJ2-7,-,TRBD1,TRBV25-1,TGTGCCAGCAGTGATCCGGGGACAGGGATCTCCTACGAGCAGTACTTC,CASSDPGTGISYEQYF
TRBJ1-1,-,-,TRBV5-1,TGCGCCAGCAGCATACAGGGAGAGTTTGAAGCTTTCTTT,CASSIQGEFEAFF
TRBJ2-2,once,-,TRBV2,TGTGCCAGCAGTGTAGTCAGGGTGGACACCGGGGAGCTGTTTTTT,CASSVVRVDTGELFF
TRBJ2-7,few,-,TRBV9,TGTGCCAGCAGCGTAGGGCCGGACTCAAGCGAGCAGTACTTC,CASSVGPDSSEQYF
TRBJ2-1,-,TRBD2,TRBV4-2,TGTGCCAGCAGCCAAACTAGCGCTAATGAGCAGTTCTTC,CASSQTSANEQFF